This record looks at one T cell receptor (beta chain) sequence and its context. Random-hexamer reverse transcription was applied to about 0.45 to 1 ug RNA. Multiplex PCR with immunoSEQ amplified the TCR beta CDR3 across 54 Vbeta and 13 Jbeta. MiXCR, run by TCRdb on the immunoSEQ multiplex PCR reads, gives a single entry per CDR3 protein. The sample records 150,000 to 190,000 distinct CDR3 sequences, about 95% being singletons. The authors negatively isolated CD8+ and CD4+ T cells and FACS-enriched TEMRA cells. The sample originates from a study of CD8 T cells in Susac syndrome. Losses at the gene ends were 7 bases for V and 10 bases for J; bases not matched to a gene: 8. Germline values: CDR1 LNHDA, CDR2 SQIVND (reference sequence). The CDR3 is 14 residues long.

Sample: CD4+ T cells from PBMCs. The V call is TRBV19, the J call TRBJ2-4; 12 nucleotides align to TRBD2. The TCR was taken from a human donor with Susac syndrome. The chain's CDR3 is CASKTSGGPGIQYF. CDR3 in DNA: TGTGCCAGTAAGACTAGCGGGGGCCCAGGGATTCAGTACTTC. Full variable domain (rest looked up from reference TRBV19 and TRBJ2-4): DGGITQSPKYLFRKEGQNVTLSCEQNLNHDAMYWYRQDPGQGLRLIYYSQIVNDFQKGDIAEGYSVSREKKESFPLTVTSAQKNPTAFYLCASKTSGGPGIQYFGAGTRLSVL.